This paragraph reports one T cell receptor (beta chain). Reverse transcription of 0.5 to 1 ug RNA was performed with random hexamers. immunoSEQ multiplex PCR amplified TCR beta CDR3 across 54 Vbeta, 13 Jbeta. TCRdb recomputed calls from the immunoSEQ multiplex PCR reads with MiXCR, one row per CDR3 protein. The sample consists of some 300,000 distinct CDR3 sequences, roughly 85% of them appearing once. This entry comes from a study of CD8 T cells in Susac syndrome. Sequencing of TCR beta was carried out in blood CD8+ and CD4+ T cells. Treatment-naive patients with stable or active relapsing-remitting disease were the multiple sclerosis controls. The CD8+ and CD4+ T cells were negatively isolated, with the TEMRA cells enriched by FACS. Sample: CD8+ T cells from PBMCs. This receptor was identified in a human donor with multiple sclerosis.

CDR3 sequence: CSVSLGDYGYTF. The CDR3 bases are TGCAGCGTTTCATTAGGGGACTATGGCTACACCTTC. The chain has TRBV29-1 and TRBJ1-2, with a possible D match to TRBD1 (5 bases). The CDR3 runs 12 residues. Looked up from germline, CDR1 is SQVTM and CDR2 is ANQGSEA. V was trimmed by 5 bases and J by 3 bases, leaving 10 bases between them. Variable domain in full (rest from reference TRBV29-1 and TRBJ1-2): SAVISQKPSRDICQRGTSLTIQCQVDSQVTMMFWYRQQPGQSLTLIATANQGSEATYESGFVIDKFPISRPNLTFSTLTVSNMSPEDSSIYLCSVSLGDYGYTFGSGTRLTVV.